One and the same sample provided the 24 T cell receptor beta chains below, sequenced in a study of blood T cell repertoires in COVID-19. Produced via immunoSEQ multiplex PCR; TCRdb's table is partial and in-frame only. The sample has over 150,000 clones, approximately 82% seen once. Sample: PBMCs or T cells enriched from blood (not recorded which). These receptors all stem from a woman in her fifties or sixties who had recovered from COVID-19.

This chain joins TRBV5-4 and TRBJ2-3; D might be TRBD2 (6 bases). Per the germline V gene, CDR1 is SGHNT and CDR2 is YYREEE (reference sequence). CDR3 length: 15 residues. The V gene lost 4 bases and the J gene lost 4 bases, with 16 bases spanning the gap. Here the CDR3 DNA reads TGTGCCAGCAGCCCCACAGCGGGTGGGGCAGATACGCAGTATTTT. Protein: CASSPTAGGADTQYF.

This clone came up a few times. This sequence joins TRBV11-2 and TRBJ1-2, with TRBD1 identical over 8 bases. V trimming: 1 base; J trimming: 7 bases; junction bases outside the gene matches: 8. CDR1 SGHAT and CDR2 FQNNGV come from the germline V gene. CDR3 size: 15 residues. CDR3 DNA: TGTGCCAGCAGCTTAGCCGGAGACAGGGGACCTGGCTACACCTTC. Translated: CASSLAGDRGPGYTF.

The chain links TRBV7-6 to TRBJ2-1; 10 bases agree with TRBD2. The CDR3 has 15 amino acids. Germline V gene lookup returns CDR1 SGHVS and CDR2 FNYEAQ. The V gene end was trimmed by 7 bases and the J gene end by 5 bases; junction bases not matched to a gene: 8. CDR3 sequence reads: CASIPGTSDDNEQFF. In DNA, the CDR3 is TGTGCCAGCATCCCCGGGACTAGCGATGACAATGAGCAGTTCTTC. The full variable domain, completed using reference TRBV7-6 and TRBJ2-1, is GAGVSQSPRYKVTKRGQDVALRCDPISGHVSLYWYRQALGQGPEFLTYFNYEAQQDKSGLPNDRFSAERPEGSISTLTIQRTEQRDSAMYRCASIPGTSDDNEQFFGPGTRLTVL.

V is TRBV5-3 and J is TRBJ2-1; 8 nucleotides line up with TRBD2. TRBV5-3 qualifies as an ORF whose function is uncertain. CDR3 length equals 20 residues. V was clipped by 4 bases and J by 4 bases; unmatched bases: 22. The DNA for the CDR3 is TGTGCCAGAAGCCGCCCATGTCCCCGGGAGGGTCGGCGATCTTACAATGAGCAGTTCTTC. Its translation: CARSRPCPREGRRSYNEQFF.

This clone has only a few counts. The J gene is TRBJ1-4, the V gene TRBV5-8; 11 nucleotides align to TRBD1. The J segment lost 7 bases and the V segment lost 4 bases, leaving 6 bases of the junction unmatched. The germline CDR1 and CDR2 sequences are SGHTS and YDEGEE. The CDR3 extends over 15 amino acids. CDR3 amino acids: CASSLLGQGVEKLFF. CDR3 coding DNA: TGTGCCAGCAGCCTGCTGGGACAGGGGGTTGAAAAACTGTTTTTT.

This clone has just a few counts. This chain uses TRBV28 with TRBJ1-1; D might be TRBD1 (6 bases). The germline gives CDR1 MDHEN, CDR2 SYDVKM. The CDR3 has 15 residues. V lost 5 bases, J lost 8 bases, and 21 bases lay in between. CDR3 DNA sequence: TGTGCCAGCAGTCTAGCCCCCAGCGGGGGGCGAGAAGCTTTCTTT. Amino acid sequence: CASSLAPSGGREAFF.

This clone was recorded a few times. J is TRBJ1-4 and V is TRBV2; no clear D gene. Deletions cut 3 bases from V and 14 bases from J, with 10 bases between. Germline V lookup: CDR1 SNHLY, CDR2 FYNNEI. This CDR3 comprises 11 residues. CDR3 protein: CASSEEATLFF. The CDR3 nucleotides are TGTGCCAGCAGTGAGGAGGCAACCCTGTTTTTT.

The gene calls are TRBV28 and TRBJ2-1; a weak D match, TRBD2 (6 bases). This CDR3 has 14 residues. Trimming took off 7 bases at V and 2 bases at J, with 12 bases between the two ends. The V gene's germline CDR1 is MDHEN and CDR2 SYDVKM. The CDR3 DNA reads as TGTGCCAGCACCTTCTTAGCGGCCTACAATGAGCAGTTCTTC. As protein: CASTFLAAYNEQFF.

The genes are TRBV2 and TRBJ2-7, with 8 bases lining up with TRBD2. The V and J ends lost 8 bases and 5 bases, in that order; junction bases with no gene match: 11. From germline, CDR1 is SNHLY and CDR2 FYNNEI. There are 14 residues in the CDR3. Here the CDR3 DNA reads TGTGCCAGCGGACGGGGGGGGACCCTGAACGAGCAGTACTTC. This gives the protein CASGRGGTLNEQYF.

The chain combines TRBV30 with TRBJ2-5; possible D gene TRBD1, 7 bases. Germline V CDR1 and CDR2: GTSNPN, SVGIG (reference sequence). The CDR3 totals 14 residues. V gave up 2 bases and J gave up 7 bases, with 17 bases separating them. CDR3: CAWSRTGTGGTQYF. The CDR3 coding sequence is TGTGCCTGGAGTCGGACAGGCACCGGGGGGACCCAGTACTTC.

This clone showed up just a few times. This chain connects TRBV5-1 to TRBJ1-2; the D gene is possibly TRBD1 (5 bases). There are 13 residues in the CDR3. Trimming pared 0 bases from V and 6 bases from J, leaving 9 bases between. The germline gives CDR1 SGHRS, CDR2 YFSETQ. CDR3 in DNA: TGCGCCAGCAGCTTGGGGGCAGGGAATGGCTACACCTTC. Protein sequence: CASSLGAGNGYTF.

The chain joins TRBV25-1 to TRBJ1-4; weak D call: TRBD1 (6 bases). The CDR3 loop spans 18 amino acids. Trimming took off 5 bases at V and 0 bases at J, with 19 bases between the two ends. CDR1 and CDR2 from the germline V gene are MGHDK and SYGVNS. CDR3 DNA: TGTGCCAGCAGTACCCCAAGGCCAAGGACAGCAACTAATGAAAAACTGTTTTTT. It encodes CASSTPRPRTATNEKLFF.

This clone was observed a single time. V is TRBV3-1 (or the pseudogene TRBV3-2) and J is TRBJ2-1, with D maybe TRBD1 (6 bases). The V end lost 4 bases, the J end lost 11 bases, and 12 bases lay between the germline ends. This CDR3 has 12 amino acids. Germline-derived CDR1 and CDR2 are LGHDT and YNNKEL (reference sequence). The CDR3 loop reads CASSRRTEKQFF. The CDR3 DNA sequence: TGTGCCAGCAGCCGACGGACAGAAAAGCAGTTCTTC.

This chain uses TRBV28 with TRBJ1-6, with D unresolved. The CDR3 has 16 residues. In germline, CDR1 is MDHEN, CDR2 SYDVKM. Trimming cost V 1 base and J 10 bases, with 17 bases left between them. The CDR3 bases are TGTGCCAGCAGTTTATTGGTCCGGCCGGGGTCCTCACCCCTCCACTTT. It translates to CASSLLVRPGSSPLHF.

The rearrangement joins TRBV6-1 to TRBJ1-3, with 7 bases matching TRBD1. Germline V gene lookup returns CDR1 MNHNS and CDR2 SASEGT. V lost 5 bases, J lost 4 bases, and 5 bases stayed unmatched. This CDR3 contains 14 residues. The CDR3 protein is CASSLTGAGNTIYF. Written as DNA, the CDR3 is TGTGCCAGCAGTTTAACAGGGGCAGGAAACACCATATATTTT.

The chain employs TRBV27 and TRBJ1-3; D gene unclear. Germline CDR1 MNHEY, CDR2 SMNVEV (reference sequence). The CDR3 runs 17 residues. Trimming stripped 3 bases from V and 0 bases from J, with 15 bases between. The CDR3 protein is CASSFKSSALSGNTIYF. The DNA of the CDR3 is TGTGCCAGCAGTTTTAAGAGTTCTGCGCTCTCTGGAAACACCATATATTTT.

The rearrangement uses TRBV10-1 and TRBJ1-1; possible D gene TRBD1, 6 bases. With 2 bases removed from V and 7 bases from J, the gap between germline ends came to 11 bases. The CDR3 totals 13 residues. Per the germline V gene, CDR1 is WNHNN and CDR2 is SYGVQD (reference sequence). In DNA, the CDR3 is TGCGCCAGCAGTGAGATCCAGGGGAGTGAAGCTTTCTTT. Amino acid sequence: CASSEIQGSEAFF.

This clone turned up a few times. The CDR3 loop reads CASSQGLPTYNEQFF. The DNA for the CDR3 is TGTGCCAGCAGCCAAGGACTGCCCACATACAATGAGCAGTTCTTC. J is TRBJ2-1 and V is TRBV3-1 (or the pseudogene TRBV3-2); D not resolved. CDR3 length: 15 residues. The germline gives CDR1 LGHDT, CDR2 YNNKEL (reference sequence). The ends were cut back, 1 base at V and 4 bases at J, with 11 bases in the middle.

This rearrangement joins TRBV11-2 to TRBJ2-7; 9 nucleotides match TRBD2. Germline loops: CDR1 SGHAT, CDR2 FQNNGV. Unmatched junction bases numbered 12, after V lost 5 bases and J lost 1 base. The CDR3 is 17 amino acids. The CDR3 DNA sequence: TGTGCCAGCAGCCGCCTCTCGCGGGAGGGCCTGTCCTACGAGCAGTACTTC. It yields the protein CASSRLSREGLSYEQYF.

The chain has TRBV12-3 or TRBV12-4 and TRBJ2-5; 8 nucleotides line up with TRBD1. With 3 bases clipped from V and 5 bases from J, the junction kept 2 bases outside the gene matches. The CDR3 totals 13 residues. CDR3 region: CASSFQGAETQYF. The DNA for the CDR3 is TGTGCCAGCAGTTTCCAGGGGGCTGAGACCCAGTACTTC.

This chain joins TRBV5-1 and TRBJ2-1, with 9 positions matching TRBD1. V lost 4 bases, J lost 2 bases, and 10 bases stayed unmatched. This CDR3 is 17 amino acids long. CDR1 and CDR2 from the germline V gene are SGHRS and YFSETQ. The CDR3 reads CASSTRSGTGTYNEQFF. In DNA, the CDR3 is TGCGCCAGCAGCACCCGATCCGGGACAGGGACCTACAATGAGCAGTTCTTC. Supplemented by reference TRBV5-1 and TRBJ2-1, the full variable domain reads KAGVTQTPRYLIKTRGQQVTLSCSPISGHRSVSWYQQTPGQGLQFLFEYFSETQRNKGNFPGRFSGRQFSNSRSEMNVSTLELGDSALYLCASSTRSGTGTYNEQFFGPGTRLTVL.

This rearrangement joins TRBV6-5 to TRBJ2-3; possible D gene TRBD1, 6 bases. The CDR3 has 15 residues. The germline V gene encodes CDR1 MNHEY and CDR2 SVGAGI. Trimming removed 1 base at V and 2 bases at J, with 10 bases between. The DNA of the CDR3 is TGTGCCAGCAGTTACTTGGACAGACCCACAGATACGCAGTATTTT. The encoded protein is CASSYLDRPTDTQYF.

The J gene is TRBJ2-2, the V gene TRBV7-8; tentatively, D is TRBD2 (6 bases). The germline V gene encodes CDR1 SGHVS and CDR2 FQNEAQ. V lost 5 bases and J lost 8, with 12 bases in between. This CDR3 region has 13 residues. The CDR3 loop is CASSALAWGELFF. Written as DNA, the CDR3 is TGTGCCAGCAGCGCACTAGCATGGGGGGAGCTGTTTTTT.

V and J are TRBV25-1 and TRBJ1-2; 8 bases agree with TRBD1. The V and J ends lost 2 bases and 5 bases, in that order; junction bases with no gene match: 7. The CDR3 consists of 15 residues. Germline-derived CDR1 and CDR2 are MGHDK and SYGVNS. In DNA form, the CDR3 reads TGTGCCAGCAGTGAAGGGCAGGGGGCGATGTATGGCTACACCTTC. Protein sequence: CASSEGQGAMYGYTF.